The 4 T cell receptor beta chains reported below all come from one sample, sequenced in a study of radiotherapy plus CTLA-4 blockade in lung cancer. Generated by immunoSEQ multiplex PCR, the TCRdb table keeps only in-frame clones and is missing some. This sample has tens of thousands of clones, with less than 85% found just once. Material: peripheral blood, obtained from a patient treated with radiotherapy plus ipilimumab. These receptors all stem from a human donor with non-small cell lung cancer who had stable disease on radiotherapy plus ipilimumab.

The rearrangement links TRBV9 to TRBJ2-2; D is possibly TRBD1 (6 bases). The CDR3 length is 15 residues. The V gene's germline CDR1 is SGDLS and CDR2 YYNGEE. The V end lost 4 bases, the J end lost 2 bases, and 12 bases lay between the germline ends. The CDR3 reads CASSPDRYNTGELFF. The CDR3 nucleotides are TGTGCCAGCAGCCCCGACAGGTATAACACCGGGGAGCTGTTTTTT.

The V call is TRBV5-1, the J call TRBJ2-2; 8 bases line up with TRBD1. This CDR3 has 16 amino acids. V was clipped by 4 bases and J by 0 bases; unmatched bases: 5. Germline assignment: CDR1 SGHRS and CDR2 YFSETQ. The CDR3 reads CASSNGQGPNTGELFF. The DNA of the CDR3 is TGCGCCAGCAGCAACGGACAGGGACCGAACACCGGGGAGCTGTTTTTT.

This clone was observed a handful of times. The chain combines TRBV6-6 with TRBJ1-5; 9 nucleotides match TRBD1. This CDR3 is built from 14 residues. Germline-derived CDR1 and CDR2 are MNHNY and SVGAGI (reference sequence). The V segment lost 6 bases and the J segment 7 bases; nucleotides outside the gene matches: 7. In DNA, the CDR3 is TGTGCCAGCAGAATGACAGGGGGACACCAGCCCCAGCATTTT. Translation gives CASRMTGGHQPQHF.

The V call is TRBV6-6, the J call TRBJ2-7; 10 nucleotides align to TRBD2. Germline trimming cut 4 bases from V and 7 bases from J; bases unmatched to any gene: 10. This CDR3 has 15 residues. Germline lookup yields CDR1 MNHNY and CDR2 SVGAGI (reference sequence). In DNA form, the CDR3 reads TGTGCCAGCAGTTTCACCGGGACTAGCGAGGGTGAGCAGTACGTC. Translated, it gives CASSFTGTSEGEQYV.